Below are 21 T cell receptor beta chains sequenced from a single sample in a study of cytomegalovirus exposure and HLA in healthy donors. Clones were sequenced by immunoSEQ multiplex PCR, and TCRdb holds only the in-frame ones, with some missing. This table has about 160,000 clones, 80% to 90% appearing once. The sample taken for sequencing was PBMCs. Every receptor here comes from a woman aged 25 to 45 in good health and CMV-seronegative.

V is TRBV7-9 and J is TRBJ1-5, with 7 bases matching TRBD1. Germline V gene data show CDR1 as SEHNR and CDR2 as FQNEAQ (reference sequence). Trimming took 4 bases from V and 7 from J; bases not matched to a gene: 7. The CDR3 is 14 amino acids. The CDR3 nucleotides read TGTGCCAGCAGCTCGACAGGGAAGGGACAGCCCCAGCATTTT. Translated: CASSSTGKGQPQHF.

The rearrangement uses TRBV28 and TRBJ1-4; 9 nucleotides line up with TRBD1. V lost 1 base and J lost 7; bases outside the gene matches: 7. CDR3 size: 16 residues. Germline-derived CDR1 and CDR2 are MDHEN and SYDVKM. The CDR3 loop is CASSLSPGTGSEKLFF. The CDR3 DNA sequence: TGTGCCAGCAGTTTATCCCCCGGGACAGGGTCTGAAAAACTGTTTTTT. The complete variable domain, with remaining parts taken from reference TRBV28 and TRBJ1-4, reads DVKVTQSSRYLVKRTGEKVFLECVQDMDHENMFWYRQDPGLGLRLIYFSYDVKMKEKGDIPEGYSVSREKKERFSLILESASTNQTSMYLCASSLSPGTGSEKLFFGSGTQLSVL.

The chain couples TRBV7-9 to TRBJ1-1, with unresolved D. The CDR3 consists of 16 residues. CDR1 and CDR2 (germline): SEHNR, FQNEAQ (reference sequence). V dropped 5 bases and J dropped 6 bases, with 22 bases sitting between them. The CDR3 DNA reads as TGTGCCAGCAGCCCTACCTCGGGCAGGAGGCAGGCTGAAGCTTTCTTT. Amino acids: CASSPTSGRRQAEAFF.

This clone was seen only once. The chain links TRBV14 to TRBJ2-7; 11 positions agree with TRBD2. The V segment lost 4 bases and the J segment 5 bases; nucleotides outside the gene matches: 10. The CDR3 is 16 amino acids. Germline V CDR1 and CDR2: SGHDN, FVKESK. As DNA, the CDR3 is TGTGCCAGCAGCCCCCTAACTAGCGGGAGTAGGAACGAGCAGTACTTC. Translated, it gives CASSPLTSGSRNEQYF.

CDR3 in amino acids: CASSRVPGEWSNQPQHF. DNA of the CDR3: TGTGCCAGCAGCAGGGTCCCAGGGGAATGGAGCAATCAGCCCCAGCATTTT. The rearrangement joins TRBV7-8 to TRBJ1-5; maybe TRBD1 (6 bases). The V gene lost 5 bases and the J gene lost 1 base, with 18 bases spanning the gap. The CDR3 contains 17 residues. CDR1 is SGHVS and CDR2 is FQNEAQ in the germline V gene.

This rearrangement joins TRBV7-9 to TRBJ2-7; 14 nucleotides align to TRBD2. The CDR3 length is 16 residues. Germline CDR1 SEHNR, CDR2 FQNEAQ (reference sequence). The trim removed 1 base at V and 2 bases at J, leaving 1 base unmatched. The DNA for the CDR3 is TGTGCCAGCAGCTTAGGACTAGCGGGAGGGACCTACGAGCAGTACTTC. It yields the protein CASSLGLAGGTYEQYF.

The V and J genes are TRBV27 and TRBJ1-4; D is perhaps TRBD1 (5 bases). The V gene lost 2 bases and the J gene lost 5 bases, with 15 bases spanning the gap. The CDR3 is made up of 16 amino acids. Germline V gene sequence: CDR1 MNHEY, CDR2 SMNVEV (reference sequence). The CDR3 region is CASSLNEGALNEKLFF. Written as DNA, the CDR3 is TGTGCCAGCAGTTTAAATGAAGGGGCGTTAAATGAAAAACTGTTTTTT.

The chain recombines TRBV5-1 with TRBJ2-1; either TRBD1 or TRBD2 may supply D (5 bases each). Germline CDR1 is SGHRS and CDR2 is YFSETQ. The CDR3 length is 16 residues. Between the trimmed V and J ends, which lost 4 bases and 6 bases, there was a span of 20 bases. The CDR3 spells CASSLYRDPKGNEQFF. The DNA of the CDR3 is TGCGCCAGCAGCCTGTACCGGGACCCGAAGGGCAATGAGCAGTTCTTC.

CDR3 amino acids: CASSLAREGGYTF. In DNA, the CDR3 is TGTGCCAGCAGCTTAGCCAGGGAAGGGGGCTACACCTTC. This chain uses TRBV7-8 with TRBJ1-2; maybe TRBD1 (5 bases). Germline V gene sequence: CDR1 SGHVS, CDR2 FQNEAQ. The CDR3 consists of 13 residues. Trimming removed 0 bases from V and 8 bases from J, with 10 bases in between.

This chain links TRBV18 with TRBJ1-2, with TRBD1 as a possible D gene (5 bases). Germline V gives CDR1 KGHSH, CDR2 LQKENI. Trimming took off 4 bases at V and 3 bases at J, with 9 bases between the two ends. The CDR3 loop spans 13 amino acids. Here the CDR3 reads CASSRDVYYGYTF. CDR3 bases: TGTGCCAGCTCACGGGACGTTTACTATGGCTACACCTTC. The entire variable domain, with the rest obtained from reference TRBV18 and TRBJ1-2, is as follows: NAGVMQNPRHLVRRRGQEARLRCSPMKGHSHVYWYRQLPEEGLKFMVYLQKENIIDESGMPKERFSAEFPKEGPSILRIQQVVRGDSAAYFCASSRDVYYGYTFGSGTRLTVV.

This clone was seen a handful of times. The CDR3 spells CSVVVTRGVDYGYTF. The DNA of the CDR3 is TGCAGCGTTGTCGTAACCCGGGGGGTCGACTATGGCTACACCTTC. The V gene is TRBV29-1, the J gene TRBJ1-2, with TRBD1 as a possible D gene (5 bases). Germline loops: CDR1 SQVTM, CDR2 ANQGSEA. The CDR3 sequence is 15 residues long. V was shortened by 4 bases and J by 3 bases, with 18 bases between the two germline ends.

This clone has more than one count but fewer than ten. The chain is built from TRBV27 and TRBJ1-1; D uncertain. Germline CDR1 MNHEY, CDR2 SMNVEV (reference sequence). There are 13 residues in the CDR3. Trimming left V 1 base short and J 1 base short, with 4 bases between. The CDR3 DNA reads TGTGCCAGCAGTTTATGGGAGAACACTGAAGCTTTCTTT. It specifies CASSLWENTEAFF.

This rearrangement joins TRBV7-9 to TRBJ2-7, with no clear D. The CDR3 sequence is 13 residues long. Germline V gives CDR1 SEHNR, CDR2 FQNEAQ (reference sequence). Trimming shortened V by 4 bases and J by 6 bases, and 13 bases separated the two germline ends. DNA of the CDR3: TGTGCCAGCAGCTGGATGTCCCTGCCCGAGCAGTACTTC. This sequence encodes CASSWMSLPEQYF.

In its sample, this clone was seen once. The J gene is TRBJ2-2, the V gene TRBV2; no clear D gene. This CDR3 is built from 11 residues. Germline values: CDR1 SNHLY, CDR2 FYNNEI. Trimming stripped 9 bases from V and 7 bases from J, with 9 bases between. CDR3 protein: CASRKDGELFF. CDR3 DNA sequence: TGTGCCAGTAGGAAAGACGGGGAGCTGTTTTTT.

With regard to this clone: Other DNA sequences in this specimen translate into the identical CDR3. This chain connects TRBV4-2 to TRBJ1-2, with 8 bases identical to TRBD1. This CDR3 contains 14 residues. Losses at the gene ends were 3 bases for V and 2 bases for J; bases not matched to a gene: 2. The germline V gene encodes CDR1 LGHNA and CDR2 YNFKEQ. CDR3 protein: CASSQDRANYGYTF. CDR3 bases: TGTGCCAGCAGCCAGGACAGGGCCAACTATGGCTACACCTTC.

This clone showed up just once. The germline gene is not matched at one end of the junction; a read error may be the cause. The chain carries TRBV7-6 and TRBJ1-5; D may be TRBD1 (5 bases). There are 14 residues in the CDR3. CDR1 and CDR2 from the germline V gene are SGHVS and FNYEAQ. The CDR3 DNA sequence: TGTGCCAGCAGCTTACGGGCGGGGCCTCAGTCCCAGCATTTT. This translates into CASSLRAGPQSQHF.

CDR3 residues: CASSQGAGSPLHF. CDR3 coding DNA: TGTGCCAGCAGCCAGGGGGCGGGTTCACCCCTCCACTTT. The V call is TRBV6-5, the J call TRBJ1-6, with TRBD1 identical over 8 bases. This CDR3 region has 13 residues. The V segment lost 6 bases and the J segment 9 bases; nucleotides outside the gene matches: 4. The germline V gene encodes CDR1 MNHEY and CDR2 SVGAGI.

The rearrangement uses TRBV30 and TRBJ1-5, with 8 bases fitting TRBD1. This CDR3 has 15 amino acids. Germline V CDR1 and CDR2: GTSNPN, SVGIG (reference sequence). Trimming removed 3 bases from V and 6 bases from J; junction bases left unmatched: 10. The CDR3 region has the DNA TGTGCCTGGAGGGACAGGGTTATAGCAGGTCAGCCCCAGCATTTT. This codes for CAWRDRVIAGQPQHF.

V and J are TRBV5-4 and TRBJ1-2; 11 bases align to TRBD1. Germline CDR1 reads SGHNT; CDR2 reads YYREEE (reference sequence). Losses at the gene ends were 2 bases for V and 4 bases for J; bases not matched to a gene: 4. The CDR3 is made up of 15 amino acids. The CDR3 spells CASSLPDRGLYGYTF. The CDR3 nucleotides read TGTGCCAGCAGCTTACCGGACAGGGGGCTCTATGGCTACACCTTC.

This clone turned up a few times. The rearrangement links TRBV18 to TRBJ2-1, with a possible D match to TRBD2 (6 bases). Germline CDR1 and CDR2: KGHSH and LQKENI. V shed 2 bases and J shed 2 bases, with 10 bases lying between them. This CDR3 comprises 15 residues. The CDR3 region has the DNA TGTGCCAGCTCACCAGCGGGACGGACCTACAATGAGCAGTTCTTC. Encoded protein: CASSPAGRTYNEQFF.

The chain links TRBV5-4 to TRBJ1-4; no clear D gene. CDR1 is SGHNT and CDR2 is YYREEE in the germline V gene (reference sequence). Trimming took off 4 bases at V and 7 bases at J, with 11 bases between the two ends. The CDR3 is made up of 13 amino acids. This CDR3 reads CASSHGSIEKLFF. As DNA, the CDR3 is TGTGCCAGCAGCCACGGATCAATTGAAAAACTGTTTTTT. The full variable domain, completed using reference TRBV5-4 and TRBJ1-4, is ETGVTQSPTHLIKTRGQQVTLRCSSQSGHNTVSWYQQALGQGPQFIFQYYREEENGRGNFPPRFSGLQFPNYSSELNVNALELDDSALYLCASSHGSIEKLFFGSGTQLSVL.